Listed below are T cell receptor beta chains from one sample, sequenced in a study of shared clonotypes between healthy human individuals. Assay used: immunoSEQ multiplex PCR; TCRdb lists only in-frame clones, some missing. Of roughly 2,300,000 clones in the sample, around 93% were seen once. The specimen sequenced was naive CD4+ T cells from PBMCs. These receptors were obtained from a man between 18 and 29 years old in good health. Some clones in this sample may be carry-over from other donors' samples. CDR3s include the opening cysteine and the closing phenylalanine or tryptophan. D genes are given only for firm matches. Clone sizes are given selectively: once, few, many, or a class where the clone is expanded.

size | J | D | V | DNA | CDR3
- | TRBJ2-1 | TRBD2 | TRBV5-4 | TGTGCCAGCAGTTCCGGGACTAGCGGGACTACTGAGCAGTTCTTC | CASSSGTSGTTEQFF
- | TRBJ1-1 | TRBD1 | TRBV5-4 | TGTGCCAGCAGCTTTGGAAGGGGGCAATTGAACACTGAAGCTTTCTTT | CASSFGRGQLNTEAFF
- | TRBJ2-7 | TRBD1 | TRBV2 | TGTGCCAGCAGTTGGGGACAGGGACGAAACGAGCAGTACTTC | CASSWGQGRNEQYF
- | TRBJ1-5 | - | TRBV10-3 | TGTGCCATCGCAGGCGGAGGTAATCAGCCCCAGCATTTT | CAIAGGGNQPQHF
- | TRBJ2-2 | TRBD2 | TRBV18 | TGTGCCAGCTCCCGTGTCGGACTAGCGGGAGAGGCCGGGGAGCTGTTTTTT | CASSRVGLAGEAGELFF
- | TRBJ2-1 | - | TRBV5-4 | TGTGCCAGCAGCTCGGGACCGCCGGATGAGCAGTTCTTC | CASSSGPPDEQFF
- | TRBJ2-1 | TRBD2 | TRBV4-3 | TGCGCCAGCAGCCAAGATCATCAGGCTAGCGGGAGCAATGAGCAGTTCTTC | CASSQDHQASGSNEQFF
- | TRBJ2-7 | - | TRBV5-1 | TGCGCCAGCAGCGCCAGGGGCCGCGACGAGCAGTACTTC | CASSARGRDEQYF
- | TRBJ1-2 | - | TRBV28 | TGTGCCAGCAGCCTGGCCGAGTATGGCTACACCTTC | CASSLAEYGYTF
once | TRBJ1-4 | - | TRBV5-4 | TGTGCCAGCAGCCCGGTGGATGGGGGTAGGAGAGGAAAACTGTTTTTT | CASSPVDGGRRGKLFF
- | TRBJ2-7 | - | TRBV4-3 | TGCGCCAGCAGCCAACAACGAGGATACGAGCAGTACTTC | CASSQQRGYEQYF
- | TRBJ1-4 | - | TRBV7-2 | TGTGCCAGCAGCTTAGGGCAGGGTAATGAAAAACTGTTTTTT | CASSLGQGNEKLFF
- | TRBJ2-7 | TRBD1 | TRBV15 | TGTGCCACCAGCAGAGACAGGACAGGCTCCTACGAGCAGTACTTC | CATSRDRTGSYEQYF
- | TRBJ2-7 | TRBD2 | TRBV4-1 | TGCGCCAGCAGCCAAGATAACAGGCGGCGAAGCGGGAGTCAACGCTACGAGCAGTACTTC | CASSQDNRRRSGSQRYEQYF
- | TRBJ1-1 | - | TRBV19 | TGTGCCAGTACCCTGGGGGGTCTGAACACTGAAGCTTTCTTT | CASTLGGLNTEAFF
- | TRBJ2-7 | - | TRBV11-2 | TGTGCCAGCAGCTTCCGGGAGAAAATCTACGAGCAGTACTTC | CASSFREKIYEQYF
- | TRBJ1-1 | - | TRBV11-2 | TGTGCCAGCAGCTTGGGGCTCACTGAAGCTTTCTTT | CASSLGLTEAFF
- | TRBJ1-2 | TRBD1 | TRBV28 | TGTGCCAGCAGTCACCCTCGACAGGGGAACTATGGCTACACCTTC | CASSHPRQGNYGYTF
- | TRBJ1-5 | - | TRBV10-3 | TGTGCCATCAGTGAGTCGATACCAGGGAGTCAGCCCCAGCATTTT | CAISESIPGSQPQHF
- | TRBJ1-4 | TRBD1 | TRBV7-2 | TGTGCCAGCAGCTTAGGACAGGGTAATGAAAAACTGTTTTTT | CASSLGQGNEKLFF
- | TRBJ2-3 | TRBD2 | TRBV15 | TGTGCCACCAGCAGAGGCGGTTCGTCCAGCGGGAGGGCTTCGGATACGCAGTATTTT | CATSRGGSSSGRASDTQYF
- | TRBJ1-5 | TRBD1 | TRBV7-8 | TGTGCCAGCAGCTTAGCGAGAGGGGGCGGGTATAATCAGCCCCAGCATTTT | CASSLARGGGYNQPQHF
- | TRBJ2-7 | TRBD2 | TRBV30 | TGTGCCTGGAGTGGGGACCGGGGACTCCCGGGGGGGCAGTACTTC | CAWSGDRGLPGGQYF
- | TRBJ2-3 | TRBD2 | TRBV5-1 | TGCGCCAGCAGCTTGGTCGGGACTAGACATACAGATACGCAGTATTTT | CASSLVGTRHTDTQYF
- | TRBJ2-7 | - | TRBV28 | TGTGCCAGCAGTTTACTAGAACCGGGTCCCAGTCCCTACGAGCAGTACTTC | CASSLLEPGPSPYEQYF
- | TRBJ2-7 | - | TRBV19 | TGTGCCAGTAGTCGCCAGGACCCCTACGAGCAGTACTTC | CASSRQDPYEQYF
- | TRBJ2-5 | - | TRBV5-1 | TGCGCCAGCAGCTTGGTGGCCGCGGAGGAGACCCAGTACTTC | CASSLVAAEETQYF
- | TRBJ2-5 | TRBD1 | TRBV11-3 | TGTGCCAGCAGCTCCGGGACAGAGTTCCAAGAGACCCAGTACTTC | CASSSGTEFQETQYF
- | TRBJ2-1 | - | TRBV18 | TGTGCCAGCTCAAACGACGGGGTCGGGGCGCTGAGGAATGAGCAGTTCTTC | CASSNDGVGALRNEQFF
- | TRBJ1-5 | - | TRBV7-9 | TGTGCCAGCAGCTACGTGGGGACGGACGATCAGCCCCAGCATTTT | CASSYVGTDDQPQHF
- | TRBJ1-4 | - | TRBV18 | TGTACCAGCTCCTCCCTGGGGGGCACGATTGCAACTAATGAAAAACTGTTTTTT | CTSSSLGGTIATNEKLFF
- | TRBJ2-3 | - | TRBV19 | TGTGCCAGTAGTATAGGTGGGGGTAGGAGCACAGATACGCAGTATTTT | CASSIGGGRSTDTQYF
- | TRBJ1-2 | - | TRBV28 | TGTGCCAGCAGTCCCCAGCCCCTATGGGGCTACACCTTC | CASSPQPLWGYTF
- | TRBJ2-7 | TRBD1 | TRBV7-2 | TGTGCCAGCAGCTTCAGACAGGGCTCCTACGAGCAGTACTTC | CASSFRQGSYEQYF
few | TRBJ2-2 | TRBD2 | TRBV9 | TGTGCCAGCAACCCACTAGCGGTGAACACCGGGGAGCTGTTTTTT | CASNPLAVNTGELFF
- | TRBJ1-1 | - | TRBV5-4 | TGTGCCAGCAGCCTGGGGACGGGGATGAACACTGAAGCTTTCTTT | CASSLGTGMNTEAFF
once | TRBJ1-2 | - | TRBV5-4 | TGTGCCAGCAGCTTGGAAGATTTCAGGGTGATTTCATATGGCTACACCTTC | CASSLEDFRVISYGYTF
- | TRBJ2-7 | - | TRBV28 | TGTGCCAGCACCGAAGCCGATCCGTTGGGGTTTGGGCAGTACTTC | CASTEADPLGFGQYF